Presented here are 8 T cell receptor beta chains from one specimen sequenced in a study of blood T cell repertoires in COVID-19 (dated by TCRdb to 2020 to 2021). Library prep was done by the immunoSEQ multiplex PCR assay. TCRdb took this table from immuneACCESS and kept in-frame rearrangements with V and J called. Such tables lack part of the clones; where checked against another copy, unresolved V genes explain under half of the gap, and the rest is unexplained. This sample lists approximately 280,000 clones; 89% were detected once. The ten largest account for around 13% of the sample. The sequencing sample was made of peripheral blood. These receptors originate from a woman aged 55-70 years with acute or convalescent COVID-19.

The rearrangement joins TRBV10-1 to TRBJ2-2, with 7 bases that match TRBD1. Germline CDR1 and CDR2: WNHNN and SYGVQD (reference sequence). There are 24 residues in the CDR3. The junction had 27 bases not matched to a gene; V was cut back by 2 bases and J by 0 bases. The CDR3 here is CASSEPDRITSIVATTSNTGELFF. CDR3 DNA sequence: TGCGCCAGCAGTGAGCCGGACAGGATAACGTCGATCGTCGCAACAACGTCGAACACCGGGGAGCTGTTTTTT.

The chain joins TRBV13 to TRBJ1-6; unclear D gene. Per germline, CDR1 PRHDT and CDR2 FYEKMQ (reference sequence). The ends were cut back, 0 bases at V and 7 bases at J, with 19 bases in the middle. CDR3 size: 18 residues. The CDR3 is CASSLGRGSVRVNSPLHF. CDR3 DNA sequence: TGTGCCAGCAGCTTAGGGCGCGGGTCTGTTAGGGTCAATTCACCCCTCCACTTT.

CDR3 protein: CASSYAVRRSYNEQFF. The CDR3 DNA follows: TGTGCCAGCAGTTACGCCGTGCGGCGATCCTACAATGAGCAGTTCTTC. This sequence joins TRBV27 and TRBJ2-1; D gene uncertain. The CDR3 is 16 residues long. V shed 4 bases and J shed 1 base, with 14 bases lying between them. The V gene's germline CDR1 is MNHEY and CDR2 SMNVEV (reference sequence).

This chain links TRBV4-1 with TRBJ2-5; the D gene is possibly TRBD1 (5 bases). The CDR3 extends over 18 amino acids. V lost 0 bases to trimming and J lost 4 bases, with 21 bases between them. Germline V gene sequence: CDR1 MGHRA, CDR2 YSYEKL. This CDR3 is CASSQELWGWKARETQYF. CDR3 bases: TGCGCCAGCAGCCAAGAACTTTGGGGCTGGAAGGCTCGAGAGACCCAGTACTTC.

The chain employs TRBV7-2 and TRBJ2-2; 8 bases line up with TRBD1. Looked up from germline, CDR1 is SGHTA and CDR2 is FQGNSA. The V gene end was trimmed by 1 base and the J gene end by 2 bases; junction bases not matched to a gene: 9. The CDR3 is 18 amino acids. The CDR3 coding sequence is TGTGCCAGCAGCTTAGAAAAGTCCGGGACAGGCAACACCGGGGAGCTGTTTTTT. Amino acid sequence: CASSLEKSGTGNTGELFF.

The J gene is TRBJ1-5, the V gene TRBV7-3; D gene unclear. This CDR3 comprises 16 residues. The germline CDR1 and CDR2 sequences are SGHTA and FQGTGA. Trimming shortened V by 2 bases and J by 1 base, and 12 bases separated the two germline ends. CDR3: CASSLWGGKSNQPQHF. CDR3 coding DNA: TGTGCCAGCAGCTTATGGGGAGGCAAAAGCAATCAGCCCCAGCATTTT.

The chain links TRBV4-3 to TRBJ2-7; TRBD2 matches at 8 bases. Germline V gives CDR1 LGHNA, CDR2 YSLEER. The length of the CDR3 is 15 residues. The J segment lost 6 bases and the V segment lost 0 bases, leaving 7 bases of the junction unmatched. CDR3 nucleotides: TGCGCCAGCAGCCAAGATTGGTTAGCGGGGAGCGAGCAGTACTTC. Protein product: CASSQDWLAGSEQYF.

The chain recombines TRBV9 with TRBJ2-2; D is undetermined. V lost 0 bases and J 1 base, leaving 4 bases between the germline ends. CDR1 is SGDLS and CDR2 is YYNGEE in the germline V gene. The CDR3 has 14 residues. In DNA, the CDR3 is TGTGCCAGCAGCGTAGACGGGAACACCGGGGAGCTGTTTTTT. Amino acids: CASSVDGNTGELFF.